These T cell receptor beta chains were read from a single sample in a study of blood T cell repertoires in COVID-19. Measured with immunoSEQ multiplex PCR; TCRdb has only the in-frame clones, and not every one. The table lists approximately 130,000 clones, around four fifths of them singletons, with over 5% in the top ten. Sequences were obtained from peripheral blood. These receptor sequences come from a man older than 75 with active or convalescent COVID-19. Each CDR3 is given with its conserved first and last residue. The order of the fields is D gene, V gene, J gene, clone size, CDR3 protein, CDR3 DNA. The D gene is left open where the match is weak. Clone size appears in some rows only: once, few, many, or a class for an expanded clone.

D: -
V: TRBV28
J: TRBJ1-5
size: -
CDR3: CASAVLLAGYQPQHF
DNA: TGTGCCAGCGCGGTCCTCCTAGCGGGGTATCAGCCCCAGCATTTT

D: TRBD1
V: TRBV7-2
J: TRBJ1-5
size: -
CDR3: CASSQQGDSNQPQHF
DNA: TGTGCCAGCAGCCAACAGGGGGATAGCAATCAGCCCCAGCATTTT

D: TRBD1
V: TRBV5-6
J: TRBJ2-1
size: -
CDR3: CASSASGTGMNEQFF
DNA: TGTGCCAGCAGCGCCTCCGGGACAGGGATGAATGAGCAGTTCTTC

D: -
V: TRBV12-3/TRBV12-4
J: TRBJ2-3
size: few
CDR3: CASSVTYDTQYF
DNA: TGTGCCAGCAGTGTGACTTATGATACGCAGTATTTT

D: -
V: TRBV7-2
J: TRBJ2-7
size: -
CDR3: CASSSKPYEQYF
DNA: TGTGCCAGCAGCTCCAAGCCGTACGAGCAGTACTTC

D: -
V: TRBV7-3
J: TRBJ2-1
size: -
CDR3: CASSADSSSYNEQFF
DNA: TGTGCCAGCAGCGCGGACAGTAGCTCCTACAATGAGCAGTTCTTC

D: -
V: TRBV5-6
J: TRBJ1-2
size: -
CDR3: CASSLVEMYYGYTF
DNA: TGTGCCAGCAGCTTGGTGGAGATGTACTATGGCTACACCTTC

D: -
V: TRBV13
J: TRBJ1-3
size: -
CDR3: CASSLGGLAGNTIYF
DNA: TGTGCCAGCAGCCTCGGAGGACTGGCGGGAAACACCATATATTTT

D: TRBD1
V: TRBV9
J: TRBJ1-1
size: -
CDR3: CASSVGEGAGNTEAFF
DNA: TGTGCCAGCAGCGTAGGAGAGGGGGCAGGGAACACTGAAGCTTTCTTT

D: -
V: TRBV5-1
J: TRBJ2-3
size: -
CDR3: CASSFGTSTDTQYF
DNA: TGCGCCAGCAGCTTCGGGACTAGCACAGATACGCAGTATTTT

D: TRBD2
V: TRBV5-4
J: TRBJ2-1
size: -
CDR3: CASSLGAGRSYNEQFF
DNA: TGTGCCAGCAGCTTGGGAGCGGGGAGGTCCTACAATGAGCAGTTCTTC

D: TRBD2
V: TRBV4-2
J: TRBJ2-1
size: -
CDR3: CASSQEWRGGGEQFF
DNA: TGTGCCAGCAGCCAAGAATGGCGGGGCGGGGGAGAGCAGTTCTTC

D: -
V: TRBV14
J: TRBJ2-5
size: few
CDR3: CASSHTTGGRETQYF
DNA: TGTGCCAGCAGCCATACAACGGGGGGCCGAGAGACCCAGTACTTC

D: TRBD1
V: TRBV7-9
J: TRBJ2-7
size: -
CDR3: CASSLATGDRYEQYF
DNA: TGTGCCAGCAGCTTAGCAACAGGGGACCGTTACGAGCAGTACTTC

D: -
V: TRBV5-1
J: TRBJ1-4
size: few
CDR3: CASSFQSLGEKLFF
DNA: TGCGCCAGCAGCTTCCAGAGTCTAGGTGAAAAACTGTTTTTT

D: -
V: TRBV7-2
J: TRBJ2-7
size: -
CDR3: CASSFSGFGEQYF
DNA: TGTGCCAGCAGCTTCTCGGGGTTTGGCGAGCAGTACTTC

D: -
V: TRBV27
J: TRBJ1-5
size: -
CDR3: CASSLSAGSGQPQHF
DNA: TGTGCCAGCAGTTTATCAGCAGGGTCGGGCCAGCCCCAGCATTTT

D: -
V: TRBV9
J: TRBJ2-3
size: -
CDR3: CASSEGRGPGPGTQYF
DNA: TGTGCCAGCAGCGAAGGACGGGGTCCCGGCCCGGGTACGCAGTATTTT

D: TRBD1
V: TRBV9
J: TRBJ2-3
size: -
CDR3: CASSDSGGGTDTQYF
DNA: TGTGCCAGCAGCGATTCAGGGGGCGGCACAGATACGCAGTATTTT

D: -
V: TRBV3-1/TRBV3-2
J: TRBJ2-4
size: -
CDR3: CASSQDRAGGNIQYF
DNA: TGTGCCAGCAGCCAAGATCGAGCTGGAGGAAACATTCAGTACTTC

D: TRBD1
V: TRBV5-6
J: TRBJ1-6
size: -
CDR3: CASSRDRGLTPLHF
DNA: TGTGCCAGCAGTCGGGACAGGGGTTTGACACCCCTCCACTTT

D: -
V: TRBV2
J: TRBJ2-2
size: few
CDR3: CAGQGDLNTGELFF
DNA: TGTGCCGGACAAGGGGACTTAAACACCGGGGAGCTGTTTTTT

D: TRBD1
V: TRBV11-1
J: TRBJ2-3
size: -
CDR3: CASSFSGTGSDTQYF
DNA: TGTGCCAGCAGCTTCTCCGGGACAGGGTCAGATACGCAGTATTTT

D: TRBD2
V: TRBV5-6
J: TRBJ2-1
size: -
CDR3: CASSLSLGLAEYNEQFF
DNA: TGTGCCAGCAGCCTATCCTTGGGCCTAGCGGAATACAATGAGCAGTTCTTC

D: -
V: TRBV9
J: TRBJ2-5
size: -
CDR3: CASSRNPTVIQETQYF
DNA: TGTGCCAGCAGCCGCAATCCGACAGTCATCCAAGAGACCCAGTACTTC

D: -
V: TRBV29-1
J: TRBJ1-1
size: many
CDR3: CSVGVGLMTEAFF
DNA: TGCAGCGTCGGAGTTGGGTTGATGACTGAAGCTTTCTTT

D: -
V: TRBV30
J: TRBJ2-1
size: few
CDR3: CAWTHREPDNEQFF
DNA: TGTGCCTGGACTCACAGGGAACCGGACAATGAGCAGTTCTTC

D: -
V: TRBV6-6
J: TRBJ1-1
size: -
CDR3: CASSYSEKNSEAFF
DNA: TGTGCCAGCAGTTACTCGGAGAAGAACTCTGAAGCTTTCTTT

D: -
V: TRBV7-8
J: TRBJ2-7
size: -
CDR3: CASSLVFYEQYF
DNA: TGTGCCAGCAGCTTAGTATTCTACGAGCAGTACTTC

D: -
V: TRBV15
J: TRBJ2-7
size: -
CDR3: CATSSPDSYEQYF
DNA: TGTGCCACCAGCAGCCCGGACAGCTACGAGCAGTACTTC

D: TRBD2
V: TRBV19
J: TRBJ2-5
size: -
CDR3: CASSGTSGVETQYF
DNA: TGTGCCAGTAGTGGGACTAGCGGTGTCGAGACCCAGTACTTC

D: TRBD1
V: TRBV19
J: TRBJ2-6
size: -
CDR3: CASTPGQGYGGANVLTF
DNA: TGTGCCAGTACTCCGGGACAGGGTTACGGTGGGGCCAACGTCCTGACTTTC

D: -
V: TRBV12-3/TRBV12-4
J: TRBJ1-2
size: -
CDR3: CASSPGGSGYTF
DNA: TGTGCCAGCAGCCCCGGGGGATCTGGCTACACCTTC

D: TRBD1
V: TRBV12-5
J: TRBJ1-2
size: -
CDR3: CASGLALKTEETGTGSGYTF
DNA: TGTGCTAGTGGTTTGGCTCTTAAAACAGAGGAAACCGGGACAGGGAGTGGCTACACCTTC

D: -
V: TRBV6-2/TRBV6-3
J: TRBJ2-2
size: -
CDR3: CASSYPQGNTGELFF
DNA: TGTGCCAGCAGTTACCCACAGGGGAACACCGGGGAGCTGTTTTTT

D: -
V: TRBV7-8
J: TRBJ2-6
size: -
CDR3: CASSLDGLANVLTF
DNA: TGTGCCAGCAGCTTAGATGGACTAGCCAACGTCCTGACTTTC

D: -
V: TRBV9
J: TRBJ2-5
size: -
CDR3: CASSGPGVQETQYF
DNA: TGTGCCAGCAGCGGGCCCGGGGTTCAAGAGACCCAGTACTTC

D: -
V: TRBV10-3
J: TRBJ2-3
size: -
CDR3: CAISESSGGRTDTQYF
DNA: TGTGCCATCAGTGAGTCGTCGGGGGGCCGGACAGATACGCAGTATTTT

D: TRBD2
V: TRBV7-9
J: TRBJ2-1
size: few
CDR3: CASSWTSGVYNEQFF
DNA: TGTGCCAGCAGTTGGACTAGCGGGGTTTACAATGAGCAGTTCTTC

D: -
V: TRBV6-2/TRBV6-3
J: TRBJ2-1
size: -
CDR3: CASSYKPRNNEQFF
DNA: TGTGCCAGCAGTTATAAGCCGAGGAACAATGAGCAGTTCTTC

D: -
V: TRBV28
J: TRBJ1-6
size: few
CDR3: CASSLRWRGSNSPLHF
DNA: TGTGCCAGCAGTTTACGGTGGAGGGGCTCAAATTCACCCCTCCACTTT

D: -
V: TRBV24-1
J: TRBJ1-2
size: -
CDR3: CATSDSRQAVGYTF
DNA: TGTGCCACCAGTGATTCAAGACAGGCCGTTGGCTACACCTTC

D: -
V: TRBV19
J: TRBJ1-5
size: -
CDR3: CASSMGASGQPQHF
DNA: TGTGCCAGTAGTATGGGGGCTTCGGGTCAGCCCCAGCATTTT

D: TRBD1
V: TRBV18
J: TRBJ1-6
size: -
CDR3: CASSPLTGGENSPLHF
DNA: TGTGCCAGCTCACCGCTGACAGGGGGGGAAAATTCACCCCTCCACTTT

D: -
V: TRBV25-1
J: TRBJ1-3
size: -
CDR3: CASSESGSGNTIYF
DNA: TGTGCCAGCAGTGAATCAGGGTCGGGAAACACCATATATTTT

D: -
V: TRBV6-1
J: TRBJ1-2
size: -
CDR3: CASSEGASDTF
DNA: TGTGCCAGCAGTGAAGGGGCTTCAGACACCTTC

D: TRBD1
V: TRBV2
J: TRBJ1-1
size: -
CDR3: CASRTGVNTEAFF
DNA: TGTGCCAGCAGGACAGGGGTGAACACTGAAGCTTTCTTT

D: -
V: TRBV7-9
J: TRBJ1-2
size: few
CDR3: CASSLVVGNYGYTF
DNA: TGTGCCAGCAGCTTAGTTGTGGGCAACTATGGCTACACCTTC

D: -
V: TRBV6-5
J: TRBJ1-2
size: few
CDR3: CASSNPGNLYGYTF
DNA: TGTGCCAGCAGTAACCCGGGGAATCTCTATGGCTACACCTTC

D: -
V: TRBV9
J: TRBJ1-2
size: few
CDR3: CASSVAGYGYTF
DNA: TGTGCCAGCAGCGTAGCCGGGTATGGCTACACCTTC

D: TRBD1
V: TRBV25-1
J: TRBJ2-5
size: few
CDR3: CASSPGGASEETQYF
DNA: TGTGCCAGCAGTCCAGGGGGCGCGTCAGAAGAGACCCAGTACTTC